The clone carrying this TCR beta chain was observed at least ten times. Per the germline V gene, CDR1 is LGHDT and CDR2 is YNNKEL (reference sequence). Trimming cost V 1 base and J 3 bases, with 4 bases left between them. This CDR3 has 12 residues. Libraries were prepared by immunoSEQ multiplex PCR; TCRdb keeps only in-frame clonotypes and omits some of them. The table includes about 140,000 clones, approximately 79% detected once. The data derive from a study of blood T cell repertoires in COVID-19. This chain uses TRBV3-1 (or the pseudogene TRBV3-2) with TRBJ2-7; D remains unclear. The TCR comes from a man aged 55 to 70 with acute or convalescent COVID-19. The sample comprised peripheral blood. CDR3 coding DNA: TGTGCCAGCAGCCAAGGACTCTACGAGCAGTACTTC. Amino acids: CASSQGLYEQYF.